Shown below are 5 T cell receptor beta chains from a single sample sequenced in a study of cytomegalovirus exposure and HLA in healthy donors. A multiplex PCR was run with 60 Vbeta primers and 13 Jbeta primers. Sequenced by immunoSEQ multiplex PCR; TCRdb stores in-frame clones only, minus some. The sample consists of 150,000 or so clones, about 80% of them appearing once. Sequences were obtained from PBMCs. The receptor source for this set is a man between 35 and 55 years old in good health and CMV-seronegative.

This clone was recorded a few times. CDR3 sequence: CASSHTTGELFF. The DNA of the CDR3 is TGTGCCAGCAGTCATACAACCGGGGAGCTGTTTTTT. The rearrangement links TRBV5-6 to TRBJ2-2; D not certain. Per germline, CDR1 SGHDT and CDR2 YYEEEE. The CDR3 is 12 amino acids. The V end lost 5 bases, the J end lost 5 bases, and 7 bases lay between the germline ends.

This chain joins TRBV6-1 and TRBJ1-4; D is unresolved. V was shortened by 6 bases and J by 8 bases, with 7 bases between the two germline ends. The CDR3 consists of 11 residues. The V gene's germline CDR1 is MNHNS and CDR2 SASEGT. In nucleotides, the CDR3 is TGTGCCAGCAGGGTAGAAGAAAAACTGTTTTTT. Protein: CASRVEEKLFF.

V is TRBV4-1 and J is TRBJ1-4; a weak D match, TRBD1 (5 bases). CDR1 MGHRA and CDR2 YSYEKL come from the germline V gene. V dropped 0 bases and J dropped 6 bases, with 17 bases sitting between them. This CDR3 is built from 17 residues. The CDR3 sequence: CASSQDLRGGGDEKLFF. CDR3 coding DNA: TGCGCCAGCAGCCAAGATCTTCGAGGCGGGGGGGATGAAAAACTGTTTTTT.

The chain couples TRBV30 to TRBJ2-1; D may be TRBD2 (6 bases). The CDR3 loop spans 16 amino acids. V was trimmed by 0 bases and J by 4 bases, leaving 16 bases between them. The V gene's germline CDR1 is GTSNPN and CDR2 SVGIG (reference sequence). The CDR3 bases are TGTGCCTGGAGTGTAGGGAGCGGGCCCATGTACAATGAGCAGTTCTTC. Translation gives CAWSVGSGPMYNEQFF.

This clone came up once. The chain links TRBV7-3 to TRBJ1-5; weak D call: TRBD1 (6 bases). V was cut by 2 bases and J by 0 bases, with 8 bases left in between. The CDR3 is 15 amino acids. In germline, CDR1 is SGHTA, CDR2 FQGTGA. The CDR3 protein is CASSLSGDSNQPQHF. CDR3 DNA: TGTGCCAGCAGCTTATCAGGGGATAGCAATCAGCCCCAGCATTTT.